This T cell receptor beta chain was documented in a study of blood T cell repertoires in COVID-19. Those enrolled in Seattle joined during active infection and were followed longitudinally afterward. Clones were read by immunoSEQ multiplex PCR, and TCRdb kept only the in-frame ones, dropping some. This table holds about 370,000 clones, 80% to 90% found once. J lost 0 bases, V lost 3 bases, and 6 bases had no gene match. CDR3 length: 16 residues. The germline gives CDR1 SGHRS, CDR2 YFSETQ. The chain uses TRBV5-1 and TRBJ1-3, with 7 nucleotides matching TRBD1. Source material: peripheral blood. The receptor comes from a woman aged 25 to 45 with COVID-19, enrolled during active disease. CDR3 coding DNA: TGCGCCAGCAGCTCAGCCCCAGGGGGCTCTGGAAACACCATATATTTT. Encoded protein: CASSSAPGGSGNTIYF.